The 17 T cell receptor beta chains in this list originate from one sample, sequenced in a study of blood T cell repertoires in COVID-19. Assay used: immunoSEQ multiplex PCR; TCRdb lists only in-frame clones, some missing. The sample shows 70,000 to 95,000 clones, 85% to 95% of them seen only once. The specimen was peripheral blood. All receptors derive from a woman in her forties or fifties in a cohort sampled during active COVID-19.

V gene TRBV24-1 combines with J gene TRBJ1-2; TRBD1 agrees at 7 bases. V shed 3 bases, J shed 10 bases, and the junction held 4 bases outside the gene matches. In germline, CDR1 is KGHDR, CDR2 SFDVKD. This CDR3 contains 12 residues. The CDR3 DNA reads TGTGCCACCAGTGATCGGGACAGACCCTACACCTTC. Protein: CATSDRDRPYTF.

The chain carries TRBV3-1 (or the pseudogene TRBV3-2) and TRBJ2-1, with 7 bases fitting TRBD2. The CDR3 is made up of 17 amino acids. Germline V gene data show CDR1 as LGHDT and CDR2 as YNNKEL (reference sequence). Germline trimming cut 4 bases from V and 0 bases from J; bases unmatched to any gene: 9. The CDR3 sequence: CASSPRLAPSSYNEQFF. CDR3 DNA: TGTGCCAGCAGCCCACGACTAGCACCGAGCTCCTACAATGAGCAGTTCTTC.

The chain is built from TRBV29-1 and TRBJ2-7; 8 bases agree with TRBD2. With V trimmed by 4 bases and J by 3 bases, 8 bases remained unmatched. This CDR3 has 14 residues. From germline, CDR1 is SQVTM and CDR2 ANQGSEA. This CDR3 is CSVGSAGGFYEQYF. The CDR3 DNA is TGCAGCGTTGGCTCGGCGGGAGGCTTCTACGAGCAGTACTTC.

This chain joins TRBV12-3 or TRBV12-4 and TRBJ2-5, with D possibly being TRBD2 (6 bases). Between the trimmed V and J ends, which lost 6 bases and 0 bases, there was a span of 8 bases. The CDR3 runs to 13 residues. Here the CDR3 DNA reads TGTGCCAGCAGGGAGGGGTACCAAGAGACCCAGTACTTC. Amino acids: CASREGYQETQYF.

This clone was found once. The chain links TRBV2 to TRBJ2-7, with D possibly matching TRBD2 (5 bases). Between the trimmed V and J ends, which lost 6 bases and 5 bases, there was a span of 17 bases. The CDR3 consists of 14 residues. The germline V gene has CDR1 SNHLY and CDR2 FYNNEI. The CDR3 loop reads CASSLDAGLHEQYF. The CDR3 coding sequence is TGTGCCAGCAGCCTAGATGCGGGCCTACACGAGCAGTACTTC.

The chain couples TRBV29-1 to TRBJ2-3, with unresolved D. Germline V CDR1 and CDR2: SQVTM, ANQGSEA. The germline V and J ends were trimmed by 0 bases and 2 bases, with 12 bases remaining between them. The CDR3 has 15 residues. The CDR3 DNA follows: TGCAGCGTTGAAGACTGGTCGAGGTTCACAGATACGCAGTATTTT. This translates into CSVEDWSRFTDTQYF.

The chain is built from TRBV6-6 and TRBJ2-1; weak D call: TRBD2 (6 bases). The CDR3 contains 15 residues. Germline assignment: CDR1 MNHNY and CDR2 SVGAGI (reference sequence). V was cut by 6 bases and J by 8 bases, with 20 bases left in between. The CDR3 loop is CASRWDLGILYEQFF. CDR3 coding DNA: TGTGCCAGCAGGTGGGACTTAGGGATTCTCTATGAGCAGTTCTTC.

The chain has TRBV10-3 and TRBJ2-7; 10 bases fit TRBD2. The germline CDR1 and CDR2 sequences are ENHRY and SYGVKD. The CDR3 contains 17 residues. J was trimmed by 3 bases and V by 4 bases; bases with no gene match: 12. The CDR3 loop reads CAISANPGASGSYEQYF. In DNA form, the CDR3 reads TGTGCCATCAGTGCTAACCCGGGAGCTAGCGGGAGCTACGAGCAGTACTTC.

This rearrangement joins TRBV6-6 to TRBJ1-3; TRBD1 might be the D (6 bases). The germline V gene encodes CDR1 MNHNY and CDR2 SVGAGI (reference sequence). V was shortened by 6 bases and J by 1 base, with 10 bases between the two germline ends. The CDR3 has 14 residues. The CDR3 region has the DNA TGTGCCAGCAGCTCACAGGGTTCTGGAAACACCATATATTTT. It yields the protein CASSSQGSGNTIYF.

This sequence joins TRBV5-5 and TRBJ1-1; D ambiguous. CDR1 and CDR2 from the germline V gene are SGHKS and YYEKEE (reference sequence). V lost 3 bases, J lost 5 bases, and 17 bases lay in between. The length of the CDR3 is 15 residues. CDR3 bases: TGTGCCAGCAGCTGGCCGGGAGGGAAGAGGACTGAAGCTTTCTTT. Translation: CASSWPGGKRTEAFF.

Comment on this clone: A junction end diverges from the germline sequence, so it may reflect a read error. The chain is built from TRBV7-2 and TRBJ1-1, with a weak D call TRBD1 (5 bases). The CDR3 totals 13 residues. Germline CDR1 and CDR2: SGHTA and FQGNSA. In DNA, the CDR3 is TGTGCCAGCAGCTTCGGGGGGAACGCTGAAGCTTTCTTT. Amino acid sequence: CASSFGGNAEAFF.

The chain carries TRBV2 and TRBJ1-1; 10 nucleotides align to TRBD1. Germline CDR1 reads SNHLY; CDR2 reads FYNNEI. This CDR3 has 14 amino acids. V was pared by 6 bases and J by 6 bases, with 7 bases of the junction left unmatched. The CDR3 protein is CASRQTGGRAEAFF. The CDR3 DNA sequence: TGTGCCAGCAGGCAGACAGGGGGCCGGGCTGAAGCTTTCTTT.

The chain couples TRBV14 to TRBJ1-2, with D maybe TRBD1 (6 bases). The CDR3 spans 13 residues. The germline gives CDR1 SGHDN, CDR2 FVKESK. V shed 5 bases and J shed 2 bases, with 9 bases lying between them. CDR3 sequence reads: CASSRGQNYGYTF. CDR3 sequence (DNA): TGTGCCAGCAGCAGGGGACAAAACTATGGCTACACCTTC.

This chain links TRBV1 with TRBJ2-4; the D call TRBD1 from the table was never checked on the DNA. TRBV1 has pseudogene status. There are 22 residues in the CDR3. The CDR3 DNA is TGCACCAGCAGCCAAGATAGGTGGAGCCAGGGAAAGGGTGTGATAGCCAAAAACATTCAGTACTTC. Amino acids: CTSSQDRWSQGKGVIAKNIQYF.

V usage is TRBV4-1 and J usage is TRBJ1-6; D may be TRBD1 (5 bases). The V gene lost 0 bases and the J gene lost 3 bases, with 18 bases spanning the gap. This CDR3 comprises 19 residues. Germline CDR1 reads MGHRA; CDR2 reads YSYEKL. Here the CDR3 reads CASSQDRLGGSIYNSPLHF. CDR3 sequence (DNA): TGCGCCAGCAGCCAAGATCGTCTGGGGGGGAGTATCTATAATTCACCCCTCCACTTT.

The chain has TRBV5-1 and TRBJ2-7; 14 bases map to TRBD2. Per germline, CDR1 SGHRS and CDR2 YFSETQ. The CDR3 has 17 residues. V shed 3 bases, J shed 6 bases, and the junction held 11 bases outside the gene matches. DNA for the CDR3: TGCGCCAGCAGCTGGACTAGCGGGAGGACCTTAGCTCGCGAGCAGTACTTC. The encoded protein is CASSWTSGRTLAREQYF. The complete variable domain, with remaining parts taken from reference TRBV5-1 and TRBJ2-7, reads KAGVTQTPRYLIKTRGQQVTLSCSPISGHRSVSWYQQTPGQGLQFLFEYFSETQRNKGNFPGRFSGRQFSNSRSEMNVSTLELGDSALYLCASSWTSGRTLAREQYFGPGTRLTVT.

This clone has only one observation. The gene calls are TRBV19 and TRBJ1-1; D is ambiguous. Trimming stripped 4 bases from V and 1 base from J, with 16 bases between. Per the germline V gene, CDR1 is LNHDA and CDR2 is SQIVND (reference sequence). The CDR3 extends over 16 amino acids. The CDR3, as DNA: TGTGCCAGTAGTACCGGGGTGGGTCGCTCGAACACTGAAGCTTTCTTT. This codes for CASSTGVGRSNTEAFF.